Following are 22 T cell receptor beta chains from one sample sequenced in a study of blood T cell repertoires in COVID-19. Clones were sequenced by immunoSEQ multiplex PCR, and TCRdb holds only the in-frame ones, with some missing. The sample consists of 250,000 to 350,000 clones, around 87% of them appearing once. Sequenced material: peripheral blood. The origin of the receptors is a woman in her forties or fifties with active or convalescent COVID-19.

The chain employs TRBV19 and TRBJ2-3, with 9 positions matching TRBD2. The germline V gene has CDR1 LNHDA and CDR2 SQIVND (reference sequence). Trimming at V came to 10 bases and at J to 2 bases, leaving 10 bases not matched to a gene. The CDR3 has 15 amino acids. The CDR3 region is CATMELAGTTDTQYF. The DNA for the CDR3 is TGTGCCACTATGGAGCTAGCGGGGACCACAGATACGCAGTATTTT.

The genes are TRBV11-1 and TRBJ2-5; TRBD1 might be the D (5 bases). In germline, CDR1 is SGHAT, CDR2 FQDESV (reference sequence). The CDR3 covers 15 residues. Trimming cost V 5 bases and J 1 base, with 14 bases left between them. Written as DNA, the CDR3 is TGTGCCAGCAGCCGCAGCTCTGGGGCCCAAGAGACCCAGTACTTC. Translation gives CASSRSSGAQETQYF.

V usage is TRBV6-5 and J usage is TRBJ1-1; TRBD1 matches 7 bases. Per the germline V gene, CDR1 is MNHEY and CDR2 is SVGAGI. CDR3 length: 13 amino acids. The ends lost 6 bases at V and 4 bases at J; junction bases unmatched: 5. CDR3 sequence (DNA): TGTGCCAGCAGCAGGGGGAAAGTCACTGAAGCTTTCTTT. Translating it yields CASSRGKVTEAFF.

J is TRBJ2-6 and V is TRBV28; D is undetermined. The CDR3 loop spans 16 amino acids. V lost 5 bases and J lost 0, with 11 bases in between. Per germline, CDR1 MDHEN and CDR2 SYDVKM. DNA of the CDR3: TGTGCCAGCAGTCCCCCTCTTATCTCTGGGGCCAACGTCCTGACTTTC. This encodes CASSPPLISGANVLTF.

This chain joins TRBV10-3 and TRBJ2-7, with 7 bases lining up with TRBD2. This CDR3 region has 14 residues. Trimming cost V 3 bases and J 6 bases; bases outside gene matches: 8. Germline V lookup: CDR1 ENHRY, CDR2 SYGVKD. CDR3 loop: CAISDLAAPLEQYF. DNA for the CDR3: TGTGCCATCAGTGACCTAGCGGCACCCCTCGAGCAGTACTTC.

V and J are TRBV6-5 and TRBJ1-5; 7 bases align to TRBD1. CDR1 and CDR2 from the germline V gene are MNHEY and SVGAGI. The ends lost 7 bases at V and 0 bases at J; junction bases unmatched: 3. The CDR3 spans 14 residues. CDR3 in amino acids: CASNTGASNQPQHF. In DNA, the CDR3 is TGTGCCAGCAACACAGGGGCTAGCAATCAGCCCCAGCATTTT.

The chain is built from TRBV7-2 and TRBJ2-1; 12 bases align to TRBD2. This CDR3 is built from 14 residues. The V gene's germline CDR1 is SGHTA and CDR2 FQGNSA. V shed 5 bases and J 9 bases; nucleotides not matched to a gene: 5. This CDR3 is CASSPLLAGGEQFF. CDR3 nucleotides: TGTGCCAGCAGCCCTTTACTAGCGGGAGGTGAGCAGTTCTTC.

This chain connects TRBV7-9 to TRBJ2-2; 8 bases are a match to TRBD1. In germline, CDR1 is SEHNR, CDR2 FQNEAQ (reference sequence). The CDR3 runs to 17 residues. Losses at the gene ends were 5 bases for V and 6 bases for J; bases not matched to a gene: 14. This chain's CDR3 is CASSRRPGQATAGELFF. CDR3 coding DNA: TGTGCCAGCAGCCGACGTCCGGGACAGGCTACCGCCGGGGAGCTGTTTTTT.

The CDR3 loop reads CASSRDRADTQYF. CDR3 DNA: TGTGCCAGCAGCCGAGACAGGGCAGATACGCAGTATTTT. The chain joins TRBV7-8 to TRBJ2-3; TRBD1 aligns across 7 bases. V shed 5 bases, J shed 4 bases, and the junction held 3 bases outside the gene matches. This CDR3 is 13 amino acids long. Per germline, CDR1 SGHVS and CDR2 FQNEAQ.

This sequence joins TRBV4-3 and TRBJ2-7; a possible D gene is TRBD2 (6 bases). The V gene lost 1 base and the J gene lost 0 bases, with 10 bases spanning the gap. Germline V gene sequence: CDR1 LGHNA, CDR2 YSLEER. The CDR3 sequence is 15 residues long. The CDR3 here is CASSQAGDASYEQYF. The DNA of the CDR3 is TGCGCCAGCAGCCAAGCGGGAGACGCCTCCTACGAGCAGTACTTC.

The gene calls are TRBV28 and TRBJ1-4; TRBD1 is a possible D gene (6 bases). V was clipped by 1 base and J by 8 bases, with 14 bases between them. Germline assignment: CDR1 MDHEN and CDR2 SYDVKM. The CDR3 consists of 15 residues. The CDR3 protein is CASSLSGGGGEKLFF. The CDR3 nucleotides read TGTGCCAGCAGTTTATCTGGAGGGGGAGGGGAAAAACTGTTTTTT.

CDR3 protein: CASSLRGGNSGNTIYF. In nucleotides, the CDR3 is TGTGCCAGCAGTCTCCGGGGGGGGAACTCTGGAAACACCATATATTTT. The chain employs TRBV27 and TRBJ1-3; D perhaps matches TRBD1 (5 bases). Trimming left V 5 bases short and J 0 bases short, with 14 bases between. CDR1 MNHEY and CDR2 SMNVEV come from the germline V gene (reference sequence). The CDR3 length is 16 residues.

This chain connects TRBV25-1 to TRBJ1-5, with a possible D match to TRBD1 (6 bases). V was clipped by 5 bases and J by 0 bases, with 8 bases between them. Germline-derived CDR1 and CDR2 are MGHDK and SYGVNS. This CDR3 spans 14 amino acids. CDR3 sequence (DNA): TGTGCCAGCAGTACGACAGGTAGCAATCAGCCCCAGCATTTT. It specifies CASSTTGSNQPQHF.

The chain is built from TRBV15 and TRBJ1-2; 7 nucleotides align to TRBD1. The germline V gene encodes CDR1 LNHNV and CDR2 YYDKDF (reference sequence). There are 16 residues in the CDR3. Trimming removed 0 bases from V and 5 bases from J; junction bases left unmatched: 9. This chain's CDR3 is CATSRDLQGSIYGYTF. CDR3 in DNA: TGTGCCACCAGCAGAGATTTACAGGGGTCTATATATGGCTACACCTTC.

This clone was observed a single time. This rearrangement joins TRBV2 to TRBJ1-2, with D tentatively TRBD1 (5 bases). Per the germline V gene, CDR1 is SNHLY and CDR2 is FYNNEI. The CDR3 length is 12 residues. Trimming took 1 base from V and 8 from J, leaving 8 bases between them. CDR3 sequence (DNA): TGTGCCAGCAGTGAAGGGACAAAGGGCTACACCTTC. Its protein is CASSEGTKGYTF.

The chain is built from TRBV7-8 and TRBJ1-4; D is ambiguous. With 5 bases removed from V and 4 bases from J, the gap between germline ends came to 8 bases. Germline CDR1 is SGHVS and CDR2 is FQNEAQ. This CDR3 is 13 amino acids long. CDR3: CASSRRFNEKLFF. CDR3 nucleotides: TGTGCCAGCAGCCGACGGTTTAATGAAAAACTGTTTTTT.

This chain connects TRBV28 to TRBJ2-7, with 10 bases matching TRBD1. After removal of 7 bases from V and 0 bases from J, the junction contained 15 bases not matched to a gene. Per germline, CDR1 MDHEN and CDR2 SYDVKM. CDR3 length: 18 amino acids. In DNA, the CDR3 is TGTGCCAGCATTTCGGCCGGGACAGGGGAAGGTCACTCCTACGAGCAGTACTTC. It translates to CASISAGTGEGHSYEQYF. The complete variable domain, with remaining parts taken from reference TRBV28 and TRBJ2-7, reads DVKVTQSSRYLVKRTGEKVFLECVQDMDHENMFWYRQDPGLGLRLIYFSYDVKMKEKGDIPEGYSVSREKKERFSLILESASTNQTSMYLCASISAGTGEGHSYEQYFGPGTRLTVT.

Points on this clone: Other DNA sequences from this sample encode an identical CDR3 as well. The chain carries TRBV29-1 and TRBJ1-2; 9 bases line up with TRBD1. CDR1 SQVTM and CDR2 ANQGSEA come from the germline V gene. V gave up 7 bases and J gave up 1 base; unmatched junction bases: 4. The CDR3 length is 13 residues. CDR3 sequence reads: CSAGTGSNYGYTF. For the CDR3, the DNA is TGCAGCGCCGGGACAGGGAGTAACTATGGCTACACCTTC.

This clone was recorded only once. The CDR3 here is CATSRAGRENYGYTF. CDR3 nucleotide sequence: TGTGCCACCAGCAGAGCAGGGAGGGAGAACTATGGCTACACCTTC. This chain uses TRBV15 with TRBJ1-2; D possibly corresponds to TRBD1 (5 bases). The CDR3 contains 15 residues. The V and J ends lost 1 base and 2 bases respectively, with 11 bases between them. Per the germline V gene, CDR1 is LNHNV and CDR2 is YYDKDF (reference sequence).

This clone was seen a single time. The chain employs TRBV9 and TRBJ1-1, with no clear D. V was trimmed by 0 bases and J by 2 bases, leaving 11 bases between them. Germline CDR1 is SGDLS and CDR2 is YYNGEE. This CDR3 contains 15 residues. The CDR3 DNA reads TGTGCCAGCAGCGTAGTGGCGACAACTAACACTGAAGCTTTCTTT. Translation gives CASSVVATTNTEAFF.

A few counts support this clone. The rearrangement uses TRBV6-5 and TRBJ1-3; D is unclear. There are 15 residues in the CDR3. Trimming pared 5 bases from V and 0 bases from J, leaving 11 bases between. The germline CDR1 and CDR2 sequences are MNHEY and SVGAGI. In DNA form, the CDR3 reads TGTGCCAGCAGTCCTACTCGGAGCTCTGGAAACACCATATATTTT. Residues: CASSPTRSSGNTIYF.

V gene TRBV19 combines with J gene TRBJ2-4; 8 nucleotides match TRBD1. The junction had 6 bases not matched to a gene; V was cut back by 6 bases and J by 2 bases. CDR1 is LNHDA, CDR2 SQIVND, per germline (reference sequence). CDR3 length: 15 residues. The CDR3 DNA sequence: TGTGCCAGTAGCACAGGGGGTCGCACCAAAAACATTCAGTACTTC. The encoded protein is CASSTGGRTKNIQYF. Using reference TRBV19 and TRBJ2-4 for the parts outside the CDR3, the full variable domain is DGGITQSPKYLFRKEGQNVTLSCEQNLNHDAMYWYRQDPGQGLRLIYYSQIVNDFQKGDIAEGYSVSREKKESFPLTVTSAQKNPTAFYLCASSTGGRTKNIQYFGAGTRLSVL.